These 11 T cell receptor beta chains were sequenced from one sample in a study of technical replicates of blood from a few donors. TCRdb keeps only in-frame clones here, not all; method: immunoSEQ multiplex PCR. The table includes approximately 13,000 clones, around 75% detected once. The sample taken for sequencing was PBMCs. All receptors come from a human donor in good health.

This clone was seen more than once but under ten times. V is TRBV7-6 and J is TRBJ2-7; D may be TRBD2 (6 bases). V dropped 1 base and J dropped 4 bases, with 20 bases sitting between them. CDR3 length: 17 amino acids. The germline V gene encodes CDR1 SGHVS and CDR2 FNYEAQ. The CDR3 sequence is CASSLGAGSGLEYEQYF. In nucleotides, the CDR3 is TGTGCCAGCAGCTTAGGAGCCGGGAGTGGCCTGGAGTACGAGCAGTACTTC.

V gene TRBV9 combines with J gene TRBJ2-5, with 7 bases matching TRBD2. The CDR3 has 16 amino acids. The junction had 9 bases not matched to a gene; V was cut back by 0 bases and J by 4 bases. Germline V CDR1 and CDR2: SGDLS, YYNGEE. CDR3 protein: CASSVVGSGGGETQYF. The CDR3 DNA follows: TGTGCCAGCAGCGTAGTAGGATCGGGAGGAGGAGAGACCCAGTACTTC.

The chain has TRBV2 and TRBJ2-7; possibly TRBD2 for D (6 bases). V lost 5 bases and J lost 6, with 17 bases in between. Germline assignment: CDR1 SNHLY and CDR2 FYNNEI. The CDR3 consists of 14 residues. As DNA, the CDR3 is TGTGCCAGCAGTAGACTAGTGGGAGTGAGCGAGCAGTACTTC. Protein sequence: CASSRLVGVSEQYF.

The genes are TRBV28 and TRBJ2-6, with D perhaps TRBD1 (6 bases). Germline CDR1 reads MDHEN; CDR2 reads SYDVKM. CDR3 size: 15 residues. V shed 3 bases and J shed 3 bases, with 9 bases lying between them. The CDR3 bases are TGTGCCAGCAGTTTCCCAGGGGATGGGGCCAACGTCCTGACTTTC. Its translation is CASSFPGDGANVLTF.

This rearrangement joins TRBV27 to TRBJ2-3; D ambiguous. Germline CDR1 reads MNHEY; CDR2 reads SMNVEV (reference sequence). CDR3 size: 14 residues. V was pared by 5 bases and J by 6 bases, with 15 bases between. The CDR3 spells CASSLRVLMDTQYF. In DNA form, the CDR3 reads TGTGCCAGCAGTCTCCGGGTCTTAATGGATACGCAGTATTTT.

The chain links TRBV6-1 to TRBJ2-7, with 14 bases identical to TRBD2. CDR3 length: 15 residues. Unmatched junction bases numbered 6, after V lost 5 bases and J lost 6 bases. Per the germline V gene, CDR1 is MNHNS and CDR2 is SASEGT. The CDR3 coding sequence is TGTGCCAGCAGTTTGGGACTAGCGGGAGTAAGCGAGCAGTACTTC. Translating gives CASSLGLAGVSEQYF.

This clone was counted only a few times. The chain combines TRBV7-3 with TRBJ2-2; the D is unclear. The germline CDR1 and CDR2 sequences are SGHTA and FQGTGA. V lost 0 bases and J lost 7, with 6 bases in between. The CDR3 has 13 amino acids. The CDR3 here is CASSLTSGGELFF. In DNA, the CDR3 is TGTGCCAGCAGCTTAACGTCCGGCGGGGAGCTGTTTTTT.

The chain joins TRBV13 to TRBJ1-5, with a possible D match to TRBD1 (5 bases). The CDR3 length is 16 residues. Trimming left V 2 bases short and J 5 bases short, with 16 bases between. The germline V gene encodes CDR1 PRHDT and CDR2 FYEKMQ (reference sequence). The CDR3 nucleotides read TGTGCCAGCAGCTTACGGTCGATTGGAGGGGATCAGCCCCAGCATTTT. It specifies CASSLRSIGGDQPQHF.

This rearrangement joins TRBV5-1 to TRBJ2-7, with TRBD2 matching over 8 bases. The CDR3 runs to 16 residues. J lost 4 bases, V lost 1 base, and 10 bases had no gene match. Germline assignment: CDR1 SGHRS and CDR2 YFSETQ. CDR3 nucleotides: TGCGCCAGCAGCTTGAGCGCCGCGGGGGGATTATACGAGCAGTACTTC. It specifies CASSLSAAGGLYEQYF.

This clone was seen only a few times. The rearrangement uses TRBV25-1 and TRBJ1-1; D possibly corresponds to TRBD1 (5 bases). CDR3 size: 18 residues. V gave up 1 base and J gave up 0 bases, with 18 bases separating them. Germline V CDR1 and CDR2: MGHDK, SYGVNS. This CDR3 is CASSESGLGEGLNTEAFF. The CDR3 DNA reads as TGTGCCAGCAGTGAATCTGGCCTCGGGGAGGGACTGAACACTGAAGCTTTCTTT.

The rearrangement links TRBV6-6 to TRBJ2-1, with D possibly TRBD1 on 6 matching bases. Deletions cut 2 bases from V and 7 bases from J, with 6 bases between. The CDR3 runs to 12 residues. The V gene's germline CDR1 is MNHNY and CDR2 SVGAGI (reference sequence). CDR3 nucleotide sequence: TGTGCCAGCAGTTACCAGGGGAATGAGCAGTTCTTC. Its protein is CASSYQGNEQFF.